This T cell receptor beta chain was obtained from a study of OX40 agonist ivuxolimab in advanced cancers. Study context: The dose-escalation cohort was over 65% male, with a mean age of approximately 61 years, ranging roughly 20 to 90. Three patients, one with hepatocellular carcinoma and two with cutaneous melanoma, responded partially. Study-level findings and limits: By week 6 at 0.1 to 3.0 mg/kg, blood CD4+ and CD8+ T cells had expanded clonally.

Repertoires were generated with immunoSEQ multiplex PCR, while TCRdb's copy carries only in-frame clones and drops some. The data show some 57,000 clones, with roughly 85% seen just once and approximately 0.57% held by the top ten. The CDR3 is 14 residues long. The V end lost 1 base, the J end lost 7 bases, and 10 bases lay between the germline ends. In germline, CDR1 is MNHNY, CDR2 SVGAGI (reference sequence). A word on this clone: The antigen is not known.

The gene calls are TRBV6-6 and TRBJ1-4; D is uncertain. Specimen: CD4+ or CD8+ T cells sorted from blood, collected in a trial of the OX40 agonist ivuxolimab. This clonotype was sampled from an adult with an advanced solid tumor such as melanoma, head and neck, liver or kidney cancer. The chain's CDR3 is CASSYLGAGEKLFF. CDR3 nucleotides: TGTGCCAGCAGTTACTTGGGAGCTGGTGAAAAACTGTTTTTT.